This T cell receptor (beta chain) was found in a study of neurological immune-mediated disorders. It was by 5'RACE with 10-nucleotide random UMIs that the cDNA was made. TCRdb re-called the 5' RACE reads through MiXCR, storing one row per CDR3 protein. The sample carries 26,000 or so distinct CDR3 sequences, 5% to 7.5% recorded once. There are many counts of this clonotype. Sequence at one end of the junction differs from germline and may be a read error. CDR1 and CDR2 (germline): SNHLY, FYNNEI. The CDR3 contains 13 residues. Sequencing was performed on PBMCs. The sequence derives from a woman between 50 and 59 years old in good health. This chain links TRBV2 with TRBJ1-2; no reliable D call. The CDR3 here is CASSKAEGFGYTF. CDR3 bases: TGTGCCAGCAGTAAAGCGGAAGGATTTGGCTACACCTTC.